This T cell receptor beta chain was identified in a study of T cell repertoires in cytomegalovirus infection. About the study: Public signatures in TCR beta pointed to CMV infection and matching HLA type.

The V gene's germline CDR1 is SQVTM and CDR2 ANQGSEA. The CDR3 length is 12 residues. Trimming stripped 3 bases from V and 1 base from J, with 5 bases between. There are many counts of this clonotype. What it binds is unknown. General study results and limits: There were HLA-C-restricted CMV-specific TCR beta clonotypes dominating the ex vivo response. Identification of carriers of CMV plus the relevant HLA was achieved through cumulative public TCR beta family frequency.

MiXCR, run by TCRdb on the reads, gives a single entry per CDR3 protein. The repertoire consists of under 150,000 distinct CDR3 sequences, with approximately 9.2% occurring once and the leading ten covering roughly 9.1%. This sequence was found in a human donor in good health (CMV status not recorded). Some clones in this sample may be carry-over from other donors' samples. The chain combines TRBV29-1 with TRBJ2-3; D not certain. Input material: PBMCs. The chain's CDR3 is CSVDIGTDTQYF. The DNA for the CDR3 is TGCAGCGTTGATATAGGCACAGATACGCAGTATTTT.